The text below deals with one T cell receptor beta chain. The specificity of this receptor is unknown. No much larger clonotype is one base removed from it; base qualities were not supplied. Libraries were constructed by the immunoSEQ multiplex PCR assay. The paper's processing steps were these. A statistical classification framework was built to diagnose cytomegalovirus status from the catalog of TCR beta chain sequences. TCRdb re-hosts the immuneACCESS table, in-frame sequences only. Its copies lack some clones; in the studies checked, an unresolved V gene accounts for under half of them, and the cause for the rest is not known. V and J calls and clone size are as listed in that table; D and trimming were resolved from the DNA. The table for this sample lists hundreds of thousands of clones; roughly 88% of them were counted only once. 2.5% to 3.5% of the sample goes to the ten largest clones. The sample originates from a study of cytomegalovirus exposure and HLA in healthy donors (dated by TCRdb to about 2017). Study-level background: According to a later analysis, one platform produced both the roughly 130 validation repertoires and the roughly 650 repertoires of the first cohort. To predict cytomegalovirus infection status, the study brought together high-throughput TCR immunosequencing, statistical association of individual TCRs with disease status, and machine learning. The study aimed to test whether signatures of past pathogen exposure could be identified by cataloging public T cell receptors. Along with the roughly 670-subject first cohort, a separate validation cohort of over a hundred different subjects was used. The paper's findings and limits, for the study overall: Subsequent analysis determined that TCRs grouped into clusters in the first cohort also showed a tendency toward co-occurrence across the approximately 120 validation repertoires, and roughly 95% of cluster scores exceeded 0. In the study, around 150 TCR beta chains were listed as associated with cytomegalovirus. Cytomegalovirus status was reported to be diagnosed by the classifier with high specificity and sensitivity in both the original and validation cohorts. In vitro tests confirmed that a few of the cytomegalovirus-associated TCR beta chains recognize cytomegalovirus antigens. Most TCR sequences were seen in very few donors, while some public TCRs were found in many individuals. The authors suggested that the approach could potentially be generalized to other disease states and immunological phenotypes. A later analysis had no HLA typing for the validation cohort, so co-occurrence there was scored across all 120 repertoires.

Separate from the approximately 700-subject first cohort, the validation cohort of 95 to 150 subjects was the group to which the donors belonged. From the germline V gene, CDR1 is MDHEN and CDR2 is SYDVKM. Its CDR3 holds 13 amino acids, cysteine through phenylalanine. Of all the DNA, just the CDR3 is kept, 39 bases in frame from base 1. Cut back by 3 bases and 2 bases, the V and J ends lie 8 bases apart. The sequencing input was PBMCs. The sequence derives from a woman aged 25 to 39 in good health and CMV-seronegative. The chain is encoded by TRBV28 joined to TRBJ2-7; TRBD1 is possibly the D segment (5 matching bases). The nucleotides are TGTGCCAGCAGTTTGCCAGGGACCTACGAGCAGTACTTC. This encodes CASSLPGTYEQYF. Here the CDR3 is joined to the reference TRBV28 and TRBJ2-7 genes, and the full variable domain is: DVKVTQSSRYLVKRTGEKVFLECVQDMDHENMFWYRQDPGLGLRLIYFSYDVKMKEKGDIPEGYSVSREKKERFSLILESASTNQTSMYLCASSLPGTYEQYFGPGTRLTVT.